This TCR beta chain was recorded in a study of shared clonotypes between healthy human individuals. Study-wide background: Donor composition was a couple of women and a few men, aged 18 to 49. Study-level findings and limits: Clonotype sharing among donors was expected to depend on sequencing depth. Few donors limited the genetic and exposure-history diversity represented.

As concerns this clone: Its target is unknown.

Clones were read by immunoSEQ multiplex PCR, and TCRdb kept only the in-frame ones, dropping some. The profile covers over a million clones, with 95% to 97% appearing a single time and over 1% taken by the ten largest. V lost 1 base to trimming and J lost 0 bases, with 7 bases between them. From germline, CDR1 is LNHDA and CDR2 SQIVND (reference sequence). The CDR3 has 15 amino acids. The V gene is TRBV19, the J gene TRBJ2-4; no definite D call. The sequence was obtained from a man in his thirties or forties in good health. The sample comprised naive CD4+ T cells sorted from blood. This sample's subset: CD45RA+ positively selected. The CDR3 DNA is TGTGCCAGTAGTATAGGATTCCTAGCCAAAAACATTCAGTACTTC. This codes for CASSIGFLAKNIQYF.